This TCR beta chain originates from a study of cytomegalovirus exposure and HLA in healthy donors. Study-wide results and limits: Accurate HLA-A and HLA-B prediction from TCR beta sequences was reported for most subjects.

The PCR had 60 Vbeta and 13 Jbeta primers. The table came from immunoSEQ multiplex PCR; TCRdb's copy has only in-frame clones and leaves some out. Found here are about 140,000 clones, more than 60% of them singletons; the top ten hold under 2%. This clone was counted a few times. Antigen: not known. When sampled, the donors appeared nominally healthy, though they likely had unrecorded immune exposures. The CDR3 has 15 residues. Germline loops: CDR1 SGHTA, CDR2 FQGNSA. Trimming pared 6 bases from V and 4 bases from J, leaving 16 bases between. This TCR derives from a female donor in good health and CMV-seronegative. This rearrangement joins TRBV7-2 to TRBJ2-1; the D gene is possibly TRBD2 (6 bases). Sample: PBMCs. The CDR3 loop reads CASSLVAGSYNEQFF. CDR3 nucleotides: TGTGCCAGCAGTCTAGTGGCGGGGTCTTACAATGAGCAGTTCTTC. The full variable domain, completed using reference TRBV7-2 and TRBJ2-1, is GAGVSQSPSNKVTEKGKDVELRCDPISGHTALYWYRQSLGQGLEFLIYFQGNSAPDKSGLPSDRFSAERTGGSVSTLTIQRTQQEDSAVYLCASSLVAGSYNEQFFGPGTRLTVL.